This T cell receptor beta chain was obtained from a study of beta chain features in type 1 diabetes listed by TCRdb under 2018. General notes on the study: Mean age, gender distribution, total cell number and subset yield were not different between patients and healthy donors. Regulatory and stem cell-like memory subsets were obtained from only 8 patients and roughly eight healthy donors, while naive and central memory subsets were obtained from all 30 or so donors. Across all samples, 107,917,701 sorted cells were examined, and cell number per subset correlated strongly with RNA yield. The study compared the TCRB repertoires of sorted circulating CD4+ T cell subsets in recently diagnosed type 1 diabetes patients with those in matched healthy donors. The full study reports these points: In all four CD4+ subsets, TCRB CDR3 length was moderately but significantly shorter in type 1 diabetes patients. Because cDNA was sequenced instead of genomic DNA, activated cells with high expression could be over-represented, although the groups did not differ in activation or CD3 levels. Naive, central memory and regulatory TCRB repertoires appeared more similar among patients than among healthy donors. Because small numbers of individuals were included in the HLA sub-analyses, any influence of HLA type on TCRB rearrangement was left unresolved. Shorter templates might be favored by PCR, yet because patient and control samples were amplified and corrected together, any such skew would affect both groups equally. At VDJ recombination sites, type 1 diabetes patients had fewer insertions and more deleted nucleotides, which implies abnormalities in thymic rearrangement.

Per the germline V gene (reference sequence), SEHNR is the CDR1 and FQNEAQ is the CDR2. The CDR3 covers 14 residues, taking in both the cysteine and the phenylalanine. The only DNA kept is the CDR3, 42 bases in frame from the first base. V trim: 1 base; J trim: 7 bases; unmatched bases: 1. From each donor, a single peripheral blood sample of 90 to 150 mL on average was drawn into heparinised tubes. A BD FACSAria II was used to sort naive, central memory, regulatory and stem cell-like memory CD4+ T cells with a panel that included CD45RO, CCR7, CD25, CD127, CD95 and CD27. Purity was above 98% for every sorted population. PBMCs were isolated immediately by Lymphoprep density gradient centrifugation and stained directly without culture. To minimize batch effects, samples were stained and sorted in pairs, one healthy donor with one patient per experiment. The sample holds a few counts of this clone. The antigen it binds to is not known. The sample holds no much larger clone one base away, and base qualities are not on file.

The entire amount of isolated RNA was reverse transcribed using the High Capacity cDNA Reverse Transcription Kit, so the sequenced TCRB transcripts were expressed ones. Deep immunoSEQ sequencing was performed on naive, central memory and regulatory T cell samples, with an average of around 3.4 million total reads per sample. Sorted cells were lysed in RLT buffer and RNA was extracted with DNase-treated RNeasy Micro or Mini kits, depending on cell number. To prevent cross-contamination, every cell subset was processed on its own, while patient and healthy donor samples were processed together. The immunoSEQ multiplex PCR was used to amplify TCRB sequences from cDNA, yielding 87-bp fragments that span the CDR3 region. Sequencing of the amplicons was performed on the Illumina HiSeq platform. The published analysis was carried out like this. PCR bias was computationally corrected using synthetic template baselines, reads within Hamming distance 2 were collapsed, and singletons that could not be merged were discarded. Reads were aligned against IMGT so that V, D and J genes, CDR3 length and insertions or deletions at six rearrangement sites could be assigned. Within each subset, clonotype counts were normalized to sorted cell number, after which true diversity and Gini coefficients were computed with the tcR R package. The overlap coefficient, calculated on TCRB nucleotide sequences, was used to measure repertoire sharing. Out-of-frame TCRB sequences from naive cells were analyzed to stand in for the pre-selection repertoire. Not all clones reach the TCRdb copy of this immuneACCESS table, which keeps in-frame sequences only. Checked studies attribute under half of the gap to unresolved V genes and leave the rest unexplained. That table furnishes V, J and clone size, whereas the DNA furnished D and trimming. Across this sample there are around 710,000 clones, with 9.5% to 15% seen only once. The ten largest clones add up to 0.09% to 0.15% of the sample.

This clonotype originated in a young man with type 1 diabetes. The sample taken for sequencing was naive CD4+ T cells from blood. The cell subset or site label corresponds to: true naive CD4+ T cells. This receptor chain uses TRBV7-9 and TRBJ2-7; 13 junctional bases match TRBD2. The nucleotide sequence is TGTGCCAGCAGCTTAGGGACTAGCGGGGGTGAGCAGTACTTC. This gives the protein CASSLGTSGGEQYF.